This T cell receptor beta chain was sequenced during a study of identical twins. This CDR3 comprises 13 residues. V lost 5 bases and J 2 bases, leaving 12 bases between the germline ends. The germline gives CDR1 DFQATT, CDR2 SNEGSKA (reference sequence). Concerning this clonotype itself: Its target is unknown.

Overall study findings and caveats: Beta clonotypes that were abundant in cord blood contained fewer insertions, a pattern absent from memory repertoires. For monozygotic twins, models underestimated out-of-frame TCR alpha sharing.

Only healthy Caucasians were enrolled as donors. From the 5' RACE reads, TCRdb called clonotypes with MiXCR, one entry per CDR3 protein. The sample includes around 1.7 million distinct CDR3 sequences, more than 30% of them seen just once. V gene TRBV20-1 combines with J gene TRBJ1-2; D is ambiguous. Material for sequencing was cord blood. The TCR sequence derives from a newborn girl in good health. CDR3 nucleotides: TGCAGTGCTCAGGACCAGAGGAACTATGGCTACACCTTC. Encoded protein: CSAQDQRNYGYTF.